Below are 8 T cell receptor beta chains sequenced from a single sample in a study of cytomegalovirus exposure and HLA in healthy donors. A multiplex PCR was run with 60 Vbeta primers and 13 Jbeta primers. Libraries were prepared by immunoSEQ multiplex PCR; TCRdb keeps only in-frame clonotypes and omits some of them. Found here are some 180,000 clones, approximately 80% of them singletons; the top ten hold 13% to 15%. The sample taken for sequencing was PBMCs. These receptors were obtained from a woman in her 30s in good health and CMV-seropositive.

In this sample, this clone turned up once. The rearrangement joins TRBV5-1 to TRBJ2-5; 7 bases agree with TRBD1. This CDR3 spans 16 amino acids. Germline V CDR1 and CDR2: SGHRS, YFSETQ. V shed 1 base and J 2 bases; nucleotides not matched to a gene: 8. This CDR3 reads CASSLRPGTAQETQYF. The CDR3 bases are TGCGCCAGCAGCTTGAGGCCCGGGACAGCACAAGAGACCCAGTACTTC.

Here the CDR3 reads CASSTDRGGNTIYF. The CDR3 nucleotides read TGTGCCAGCTCAACCGACAGGGGTGGAAACACCATATATTTT. J is TRBJ1-3 and V is TRBV18; 8 nucleotides match TRBD1. The CDR3 consists of 14 residues. Trimming at V came to 5 bases and at J to 3 bases, leaving 3 bases not matched to a gene. Germline V gene sequence: CDR1 KGHSH, CDR2 LQKENI.

J is TRBJ2-7 and V is TRBV19, with TRBD1 identical over 10 bases. V gave up 5 bases and J gave up 6 bases; unmatched junction bases: 10. The germline V gene encodes CDR1 LNHDA and CDR2 SQIVND (reference sequence). This CDR3 spans 15 amino acids. CDR3 bases: TGTGCCAGTAGTCCTGGACAGGGGGGAACTCGCGAGCAGTACTTC. Translated, it gives CASSPGQGGTREQYF.

The gene calls are TRBV15 and TRBJ1-5; TRBD1 aligns across 8 bases. The ends lost 3 bases at V and 7 bases at J; junction bases unmatched: 5. CDR1 LNHNV and CDR2 YYDKDF come from the germline V gene (reference sequence). CDR3 length equals 14 residues. DNA of the CDR3: TGTGCCACCAGCAGCGGGACAGGTAACCAGCCCCAGCATTTT. This gives the protein CATSSGTGNQPQHF.

This chain links TRBV30 with TRBJ2-5; 13 nucleotides align to TRBD2. This CDR3 has 17 amino acids. Per germline, CDR1 GTSNPN and CDR2 SVGIG (reference sequence). J lost 2 bases, V lost 3 bases, and 9 bases had no gene match. This chain's CDR3 is CAWSGLAGAALQETQYF. Here the CDR3 DNA reads TGTGCCTGGAGCGGACTAGCGGGAGCCGCCCTTCAAGAGACCCAGTACTTC. Combining the CDR3 with reference TRBV30 and TRBJ2-5 gives the whole variable domain SQTIHQWPATLVQPVGSPLSLECTVEGTSNPNLYWYRQAAGRGLQLLFYSVGIGQISSEVPQNLSASRPQDRQFILSSKKLLLSDSGFYLCAWSGLAGAALQETQYFGPGTRLLVL.

This clone was found once. The chain uses TRBV4-2 and TRBJ1-1; the D is unclear. V gave up 1 base and J gave up 3 bases, with 12 bases separating them. Germline CDR1 reads LGHNA; CDR2 reads YNFKEQ. This CDR3 comprises 15 residues. CDR3 amino acids: CASSQGDTHDTEAFF. CDR3 nucleotides: TGTGCCAGCAGCCAAGGAGACACCCACGACACTGAAGCTTTCTTT.

The chain joins TRBV21-1 to TRBJ2-7; the table names TRBD1, a call not compared with the DNA. TRBV21-1 is a pseudogene locus. The CDR3 has 16 amino acids. CDR3 amino acids: CASSKVRTGGSYEQYF. As DNA, the CDR3 is TGTGCCAGCAGCAAAGTCAGGACAGGAGGATCCTACGAGCAGTACTTC.

This sequence joins TRBV4-1 and TRBJ1-5, with D possibly matching TRBD1 (6 bases). Trimming took 2 bases from V and 5 from J, leaving 10 bases between them. In germline, CDR1 is MGHRA, CDR2 YSYEKL. This CDR3 has 14 residues. This CDR3 is CASSQTGIYQPQHF. DNA of the CDR3: TGCGCCAGCAGCCAAACAGGGATTTATCAGCCCCAGCATTTT.